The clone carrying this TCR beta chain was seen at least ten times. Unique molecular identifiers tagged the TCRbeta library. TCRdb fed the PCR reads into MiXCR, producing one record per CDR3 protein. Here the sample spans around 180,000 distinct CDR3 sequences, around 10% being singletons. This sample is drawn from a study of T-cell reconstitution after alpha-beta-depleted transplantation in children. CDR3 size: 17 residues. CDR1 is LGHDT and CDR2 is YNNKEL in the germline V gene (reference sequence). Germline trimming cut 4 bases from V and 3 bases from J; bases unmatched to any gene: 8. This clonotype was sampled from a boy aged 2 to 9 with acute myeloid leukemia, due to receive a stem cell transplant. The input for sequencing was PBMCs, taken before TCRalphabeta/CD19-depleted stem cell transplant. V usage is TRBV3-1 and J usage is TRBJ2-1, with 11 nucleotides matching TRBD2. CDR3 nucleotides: TGTGCCAGCAGCCCAGGCACTAGCGGGGGCAACTACAATGAGCAGTTCTTC. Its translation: CASSPGTSGGNYNEQFF.